One sample yielded the 8 T cell receptor beta chains listed below, sequenced in a study of cytomegalovirus exposure and HLA in healthy donors. PCR employed 60 Vbeta and 13 Jbeta primers. Measured with immunoSEQ multiplex PCR; TCRdb has only the in-frame clones, and not every one. The sample contains approximately 130,000 clones, around two thirds of which appear only once. The source material was PBMCs. These receptors came from a woman aged 40 to 49 in good health and CMV-seronegative.

This clone was counted only a few times. The chain uses TRBV7-3 and TRBJ2-2, with D possibly being TRBD2 (6 bases). The germline V and J ends were trimmed by 1 base and 0 bases, with 18 bases remaining between them. This CDR3 contains 19 residues. Germline CDR1 SGHTA, CDR2 FQGTGA. CDR3 DNA: TGTGCCAGCAGCTTAAGTGGGGGAATAGCGGCTGCGAACACCGGGGAGCTGTTTTTT. Its translation: CASSLSGGIAAANTGELFF. Drawing the rest from reference TRBV7-3 and TRBJ2-2, the complete variable domain is GAGVSQTPSNKVTEKGKYVELRCDPISGHTALYWYRQSLGQGPEFLIYFQGTGAADDSGLPNDRFFAVRPEGSVSTLKIQRTERGDSAVYLCASSLSGGIAAANTGELFFGEGSRLTVL.

The rearrangement links TRBV6-5 to TRBJ2-1; 9 bases line up with TRBD2. V shed 8 bases and J 6 bases; nucleotides not matched to a gene: 11. Germline lookup yields CDR1 MNHEY and CDR2 SVGAGI. CDR3 size: 15 residues. The CDR3 nucleotides are TGTGCCAGCCGATCCTCCATAGCGGGGGTCAATGAGCAGTTCTTC. Protein product: CASRSSIAGVNEQFF.

This clone was counted a single time. The V gene is TRBV19, the J gene TRBJ1-2; D perhaps matches TRBD1 (6 bases). V lost 3 bases and J 8 bases, leaving 22 bases between the germline ends. CDR1 and CDR2 (germline): LNHDA, SQIVND (reference sequence). The CDR3 is 16 residues long. The CDR3 region is CASSIPGQFFYEGYTF. The CDR3 DNA sequence: TGTGCCAGTAGTATTCCCGGACAGTTTTTCTATGAAGGCTACACCTTC.

This rearrangement joins TRBV7-2 to TRBJ1-2; 10 bases are a match to TRBD1. Germline lookup yields CDR1 SGHTA and CDR2 FQGNSA. The CDR3 has 15 residues. J gave up 3 bases and V 4 bases, and 5 bases lay outside the gene matches. CDR3 amino acids: CASSSRQGAYYGYTF. The CDR3 DNA is TGTGCCAGCAGCTCCCGACAGGGGGCGTACTATGGCTACACCTTC.

The rearrangement links TRBV7-2 to TRBJ2-4; 14 bases align to TRBD2. This CDR3 spans 17 amino acids. Germline CDR1 and CDR2: SGHTA and FQGNSA. Trimming removed 5 bases from V and 1 base from J; junction bases left unmatched: 4. The CDR3 DNA follows: TGTGCCAGCAGCCCTCGGACTAGCGGGGGGGCCAAAAACATTCAGTACTTC. Protein product: CASSPRTSGGAKNIQYF.

The genes are TRBV7-9 and TRBJ1-2; 10 nucleotides align to TRBD1. CDR3 length: 17 residues. CDR1 SEHNR and CDR2 FQNEAQ come from the germline V gene (reference sequence). J lost 1 base, V lost 2 bases, and 7 bases had no gene match. CDR3 DNA: TGTGCCAGCAGCTTATTAAGGACAGGGGGAAGTAACTATGGCTACACCTTC. It yields the protein CASSLLRTGGSNYGYTF.

The rearrangement joins TRBV28 to TRBJ1-6; the D gene is possibly TRBD1 (5 bases). Trimming took off 3 bases at V and 1 base at J, with 13 bases between the two ends. Germline assignment: CDR1 MDHEN and CDR2 SYDVKM. The CDR3 runs to 17 residues. CDR3: CASSLWGEISYNSPLHF. The CDR3 region has the DNA TGTGCCAGCAGTTTGTGGGGGGAGATTTCCTATAATTCACCCCTCCACTTT.

This clone was counted a few times. J is TRBJ2-6 and V is TRBV10-3; TRBD2 might be the D (5 bases). The V and J ends lost 3 bases and 1 base respectively, with 10 bases between them. The CDR3 consists of 16 residues. Looked up from germline, CDR1 is ENHRY and CDR2 is SYGVKD. The DNA for the CDR3 is TGTGCCATCAGTGACGGAGGAAGATCTGGGGCCAACGTCCTGACTTTC. This gives the protein CAISDGGRSGANVLTF.